The 25 T cell receptor beta chains given below trace back to one sample, sequenced in a study of tumor-infiltrating lymphocytes in primary liver carcinoma. A constant-region primer primed TCR beta cDNA synthesis from about 490 ng of total RNA. Three nested multiplex PCR rounds of slightly modified ARM-PCR generated TCR beta libraries. PCR rounds one and two used TRBV1-TRBV30 forward primers with a C-beta reverse primer for approximately 11 cycles each. Each CDR3 protein gets one entry after TCRdb re-called the multiplex PCR reads with MiXCR. The profile covers about 210,000 distinct CDR3 sequences, with about two thirds appearing a single time and 7% to 8.5% taken by the ten largest. The blood RNA (from unsorted whole blood) was obtained, and germline DNA was also extracted. The sample taken for sequencing was peripheral blood. These receptor sequences come from a woman aged 55-75 years with primary liver carcinoma and hepatitis B virus infection.

The chain carries TRBV11-2 and TRBJ2-7; 8 bases map to TRBD2. Germline loops: CDR1 SGHAT, CDR2 FQNNGV. The CDR3 runs to 17 residues. Unmatched junction bases numbered 9, after V lost 2 bases and J lost 0 bases. In nucleotides, the CDR3 is TGTGCCAGCAGCTTAACTAGCGGATATAAACGCTCCTACGAGCAGTACTTC. As protein: CASSLTSGYKRSYEQYF.

This clonotype was detected a few times. Just one base apart from a much larger clone, this may be a read error. The CDR3 loop reads CASRVVTGNQEIQYF. The CDR3 DNA is TGTGCCAGCAGGGTCGTTACAGGCAACCAAGAGATCCAGTACTTC. The chain recombines TRBV6-5 with TRBJ2-5; D is perhaps TRBD1 (5 bases). Looked up from germline, CDR1 is MNHEY and CDR2 is SVGAGI. The CDR3 consists of 15 residues.

Concerning this clonotype: No conserved phenylalanine or tryptophan is present at the end of the CDR3, so a read error is the likely explanation. CDR3 protein: CANSLDSEQFL. Written as DNA, the CDR3 is TGTGCCAACAGTTTAGATAGTGAGCAGTTCCTC. The V and J genes are TRBV11-2 and TRBJ2-1, with unresolved D. This CDR3 is 11 amino acids long. Trimming cost V 10 bases and J 9 bases, with 13 bases left between them. Germline loops: CDR1 SGHAT, CDR2 FQNNGV.

On this clonotype: An end of the junction does not agree with germline; a read error may underlie this. The chain is built from TRBV7-8 and TRBJ2-3, with TRBD2 as a possible D gene (5 bases). The CDR3 spans 16 residues. Germline CDR1 SGHVS, CDR2 FQNEAQ. CDR3 DNA: TGTGCCAGGAGCTCAAGACTATCGGGTCATACAGATACGCAGTATTTT. Residues: CARSSRLSGHTDTQYF. Full variable domain (missing parts from reference TRBV7-8 and TRBJ2-3): GAGVSQSPRYKVAKRGQDVALRCDPISGHVSLFWYQQALGQGPEFLTYFQNEAQLDKSGLPSDRFFAERPEGSVSTLKIQRTQQEDSAVYLCARSSRLSGHTDTQYFGPGTRLTVL.

This clonotype qualifies as medium-sized. The V and J genes are TRBV6-5 and TRBJ2-1, with D possibly TRBD1 on 6 matching bases. This CDR3 is built from 13 residues. Trimming removed 6 bases from V and 7 bases from J, with 13 bases in between. Germline values: CDR1 MNHEY, CDR2 SVGAGI. This CDR3 is CASSSLRGNEQFF. In nucleotides, the CDR3 is TGTGCCAGCAGCTCCCTTAGGGGGAATGAGCAGTTCTTC.

As concerns this clonotype: A much larger clonotype is one base distant, so this may be a read error. The chain recombines TRBV6-1 with TRBJ2-1; 13 nucleotides match TRBD2. The junction had 15 bases not matched to a gene; V was cut back by 1 base and J by 15 bases. Per germline, CDR1 MNHNS and CDR2 SASEGT. The CDR3 has 17 amino acids. The CDR3 loop is CASSEGLGGTSGDWLFF. The DNA for the CDR3 is TGTGCCAGCAGTGAAGGATTAGGAGGGACTAGCGGGGATTGGTTGTTCTTC.

This clonotype was counted many times. The chain carries TRBV12-3 or TRBV12-4 and TRBJ2-7; TRBD2 agrees at 7 bases. The CDR3 sequence is 12 residues long. With 10 bases clipped from V and 7 bases from J, the junction kept 10 bases outside the gene matches. In DNA form, the CDR3 reads TGTGCCACCAAGCGGGATTCCAGGGAGCAGTACTTC. Protein product: CATKRDSREQYF.

The rearrangement links TRBV29-1 to TRBJ2-3; a weak D match, TRBD2 (5 bases). There are 14 residues in the CDR3. Germline CDR1 and CDR2: SQVTM and ANQGSEA. The CDR3 coding sequence is TGCAGTATTGAAGGTGGCAAGGGAGCAGATACGCAGTATTTT. Amino acid sequence: CSIEGGKGADTQYF.

As regards this clonotype: The CDR3 ends on some other residue instead of the conserved phenylalanine or tryptophan, so this is likely a read error. This chain uses TRBV11-2 with TRBJ1-4; 7 bases match TRBD1. The CDR3 is 16 residues long. Losses at the gene ends were 5 bases for V and 0 bases for J; bases not matched to a gene: 6. Germline loops: CDR1 SGHAT, CDR2 FQNNGV. The CDR3, as DNA: TGTGCCAGCAGCGCAAACAGGGGTTCAACTAATGAAAAACTGTTTTCT. It specifies CASSANRGSTNEKLFS.

About this clonotype: An end of the junction does not agree with germline; a read error may underlie this. V and J are TRBV11-1 and TRBJ2-7, with a weak D call TRBD1 (5 bases). The germline V gene encodes CDR1 SGHAT and CDR2 FQDESV (reference sequence). The CDR3 is 15 residues long. As DNA, the CDR3 is TGTGCCAGCTGTTTCCTACAGGAACCCTCCTACGAGCTGTACTTC. This encodes CASCFLQEPSYELYF.

The table lists this clonotype with many counts. The CDR3 spells CASSYSRTTNEKLFF. CDR3 nucleotides: TGTGCCAGCAGTTACTCTCGAACAACTAATGAAAAACTGTTTTTT. The gene calls are TRBV6-7 and TRBJ1-4, with D uncertain. TRBV6-7 is an ORF, and what it does is uncertain. V was clipped by 0 bases and J by 0 bases, with 5 bases between them. The CDR3 totals 15 residues.

In its sample, this clonotype was seen a few times. The chain has TRBV14 and TRBJ1-6; weak D call: TRBD1 (5 bases). Trimming stripped 0 bases from V and 0 bases from J, with 9 bases between. This CDR3 is built from 17 residues. The germline V gene has CDR1 SGHDN and CDR2 FVKESK. The chain's CDR3 is CASSQDWGSSYNSPLHF. The CDR3 DNA reads TGTGCCAGCAGCCAAGATTGGGGGAGCTCCTATAATTCACCCCTCCACTTT.

This clonotype was observed many times. The rearrangement joins TRBV4-1 to TRBJ1-1, with 7 bases fitting TRBD1. V lost 2 bases and J lost 0; bases outside the gene matches: 6. The V gene's germline CDR1 is MGHRA and CDR2 YSYEKL. There are 16 residues in the CDR3. CDR3 amino acids: CASSQSGTAMNTEAFF. In DNA form, the CDR3 reads TGCGCCAGCAGCCAATCCGGGACAGCCATGAACACTGAAGCTTTCTTT.

In regard to this clonotype: A junction boundary mismatches the germline segment, possibly from a read error. The chain couples TRBV11-3 to TRBJ2-7; 10 positions agree with TRBD2. Germline V gene lookup returns CDR1 SGHNT and CDR2 YENEEA. CDR3 size: 15 residues. CDR3 in amino acids: CASSLDRTSGYEQHF. CDR3 DNA: TGTGCGAGCAGCTTAGATCGGACTAGCGGCTACGAGCAGCACTTC.

This clonotype was counted only a few times. J is TRBJ2-7 and V is TRBV5-6; TRBD1 agrees at 7 bases. The germline V gene encodes CDR1 SGHDT and CDR2 YYEEEE. Trimming removed 3 bases from V and 0 bases from J; junction bases left unmatched: 6. This CDR3 has 15 amino acids. In DNA, the CDR3 is TGTGCCAGCAGCTCAGTACAGGGGCACTCCTACGAGCAGTACTTC. It encodes CASSSVQGHSYEQYF.

Of note for this clonotype: A much larger clone differs by one base, so this may be a read error. The chain combines TRBV4-1 with TRBJ2-1, with 10 bases fitting TRBD2. The CDR3 contains 17 residues. Germline V gene lookup returns CDR1 MGHRA and CDR2 YSYEKL. The CDR3 protein is CASNQYSVAGGWDEQFF. DNA of the CDR3: TGCGCCAGCAACCAATACTCTGTAGCGGGAGGATGGGATGAGCAGTTCTTC.

A note on this clonotype: Here the CDR3 omits its conserved ending phenylalanine or tryptophan, so a read error is the likely source. The chain joins TRBV11-2 to TRBJ2-7, with D possibly matching TRBD1 (6 bases). This CDR3 is 13 amino acids long. Germline lookup yields CDR1 SGHAT and CDR2 FQNNGV. The V gene lost 5 bases and the J gene lost 4 bases, with 12 bases spanning the gap. In nucleotides, the CDR3 is TGTGCCAGCAGCAGGGACATGGTGTACGAGCAGTACTTA. Its translation: CASSRDMVYEQYL.

A note on this clonotype: The conserved phenylalanine or tryptophan is not found at the CDR3 terminus, so this likely reflects a read error. CDR3 protein: CASSSAHSEQFS. CDR3 nucleotide sequence: TGTGCCAGCAGTTCCGCTCACAGTGAGCAGTTCTCC. The chain recombines TRBV6-2 or TRBV6-3 with TRBJ2-1; D not resolved. CDR1 is MNHEY, CDR2 SVGEGT, per germline. V lost 4 bases and J lost 9, with 10 bases in between. The CDR3 runs 12 residues.

Comment on this clonotype: No conserved phenylalanine or tryptophan ends this CDR3, so it is likely a read error. This CDR3 is CSVPRGLEGAYNEQFI. CDR3 DNA: TGCAGCGTCCCTAGGGGCCTAGAGGGAGCTTACAATGAGCAGTTCATC. The chain recombines TRBV29-1 with TRBJ2-1; D is possibly TRBD1 or TRBD2 (5 bases each). The V gene's germline CDR1 is SQVTM and CDR2 ANQGSEA. Between the trimmed V and J ends, which lost 6 bases and 4 bases, there was a span of 22 bases. This CDR3 is 16 amino acids long.

Concerning this clonotype: This may arise from a read error, as a much more abundant clone is one base away. The V and J genes are TRBV4-1 and TRBJ2-3, with D maybe TRBD2 (6 bases). In germline, CDR1 is MGHRA, CDR2 YSYEKL. The CDR3 runs 19 residues. This CDR3 is CTSSQDLGASDSSTDTQYF. The CDR3 nucleotides read TGCACCAGCAGCCAAGATCTCGGCGCTAGCGATTCGAGCACAGATACGCAGTATTTT.

This clonotype was counted between two and nine times. This chain links TRBV28 with TRBJ2-3, with D unresolved. Per germline, CDR1 MDHEN and CDR2 SYDVKM. The V end was cut by 2 bases, the J end by 0 bases, with 6 bases between. CDR3 length equals 14 residues. The CDR3 DNA follows: TGTGCCAGCAGTTTACCCGGAAGCACAGATACGCAGTATTTT. Encoded protein: CASSLPGSTDTQYF.

The gene calls are TRBV6-5 and TRBJ1-2, with 7 nucleotides matching TRBD1. The CDR3 has 11 amino acids. Germline V CDR1 and CDR2: MNHEY, SVGAGI. The trim removed 6 bases at V and 8 bases at J, leaving 3 bases unmatched. The CDR3 loop reads CASSPDRGYTF. In DNA, the CDR3 is TGTGCCAGCAGCCCGGACAGGGGCTACACCTTC.

As for this clonotype: Compared with germline, one end of the junction differs, possibly owing to a read error. This chain joins TRBV28 and TRBJ2-5, with D tentatively TRBD2 (5 bases). Germline CDR1 reads MDHEN; CDR2 reads SYDVKM. The CDR3 covers 17 residues. Here the CDR3 reads CASSSNTDGFVGETQCF. The CDR3, as DNA: TGTGCCAGCAGTTCCAACACAGACGGCTTTGTGGGAGAGACCCAGTGCTTC.

The chain is built from TRBV11-3 and TRBJ1-1; 8 nucleotides line up with TRBD1. This CDR3 region has 18 residues. Germline CDR1 reads SGHNT; CDR2 reads YENEEA. After removal of 8 bases from V and 3 bases from J, the junction contained 20 bases not matched to a gene. The CDR3 loop reads CASCLRGRITGTDTEAFF. The CDR3 DNA sequence: TGTGCCAGCTGCCTCAGGGGGCGTATAACGGGAACGGACACTGAAGCTTTCTTT.

The V call is TRBV5-1, the J call TRBJ2-7; 10 bases are shared with TRBD2. Trimming took 2 bases from V and 3 from J; bases not matched to a gene: 2. CDR1 SGHRS and CDR2 YFSETQ come from the germline V gene. This CDR3 region has 14 residues. Here the CDR3 reads CASSLLAGSYEQYF. Written as DNA, the CDR3 is TGCGCCAGCAGCTTACTAGCGGGGAGCTACGAGCAGTACTTC.